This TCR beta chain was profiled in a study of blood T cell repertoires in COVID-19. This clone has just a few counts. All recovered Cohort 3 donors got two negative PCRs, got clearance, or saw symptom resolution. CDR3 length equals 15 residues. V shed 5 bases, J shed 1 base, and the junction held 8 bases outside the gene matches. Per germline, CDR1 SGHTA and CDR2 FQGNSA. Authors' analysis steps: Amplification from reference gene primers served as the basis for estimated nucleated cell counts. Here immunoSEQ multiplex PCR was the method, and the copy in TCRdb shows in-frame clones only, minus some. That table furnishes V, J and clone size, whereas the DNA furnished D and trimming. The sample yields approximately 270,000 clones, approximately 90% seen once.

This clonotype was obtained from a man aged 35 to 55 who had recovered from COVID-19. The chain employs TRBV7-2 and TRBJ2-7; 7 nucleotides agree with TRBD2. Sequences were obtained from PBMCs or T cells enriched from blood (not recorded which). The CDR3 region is CASSPERTRSYEQYF. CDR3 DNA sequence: TGTGCCAGCAGCCCAGAACGGACTAGATCCTACGAGCAGTACTTC. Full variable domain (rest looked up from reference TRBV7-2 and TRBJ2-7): GAGVSQSPSNKVTEKGKDVELRCDPISGHTALYWYRQSLGQGLEFLIYFQGNSAPDKSGLPSDRFSAERTGGSVSTLTIQRTQQEDSAVYLCASSPERTRSYEQYFGPGTRLTVT.